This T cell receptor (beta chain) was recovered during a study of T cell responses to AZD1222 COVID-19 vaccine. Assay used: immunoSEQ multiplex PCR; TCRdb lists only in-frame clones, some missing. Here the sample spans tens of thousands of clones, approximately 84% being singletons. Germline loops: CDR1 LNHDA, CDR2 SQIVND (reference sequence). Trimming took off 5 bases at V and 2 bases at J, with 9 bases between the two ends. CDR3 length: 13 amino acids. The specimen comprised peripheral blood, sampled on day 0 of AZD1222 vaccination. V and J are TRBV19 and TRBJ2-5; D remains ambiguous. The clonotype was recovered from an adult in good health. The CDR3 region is CASSPLIQETQYF. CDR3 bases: TGTGCCAGTAGTCCGCTAATACAAGAGACCCAGTACTTC.